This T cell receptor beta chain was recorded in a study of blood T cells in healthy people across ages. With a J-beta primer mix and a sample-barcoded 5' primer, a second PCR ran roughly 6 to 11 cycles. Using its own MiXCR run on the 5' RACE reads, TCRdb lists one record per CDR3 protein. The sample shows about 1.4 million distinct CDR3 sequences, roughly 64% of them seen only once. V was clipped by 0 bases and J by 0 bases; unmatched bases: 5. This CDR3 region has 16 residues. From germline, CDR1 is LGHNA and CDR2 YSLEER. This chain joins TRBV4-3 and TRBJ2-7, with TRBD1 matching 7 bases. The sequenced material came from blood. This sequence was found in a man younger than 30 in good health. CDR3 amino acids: CASSQDRGQNSYEQYF. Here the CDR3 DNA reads TGCGCCAGCAGCCAAGACAGGGGACAGAACTCCTACGAGCAGTACTTC.